This entry is about one TCR beta chain. Its antigen is unknown. Using immunoSEQ multiplex PCR, the repertoire was profiled, and TCRdb retains in-frame clones only, with some absent. The sample includes more than 150,000 clones, more than 75% seen only once; the top ten take over 0.75%. This sample is drawn from a study of T cell responses to AZD1222 COVID-19 vaccine. General study points: Donors were mostly white British, more females; clonal diversity possibly underestimated.

The CDR3 is 15 residues long. CDR1 and CDR2 (germline): LGHDT, YNNKEL (reference sequence). J lost 1 base, V lost 5 bases, and 5 bases had no gene match. This clonotype was obtained from an adult in good health. V gene TRBV3-1 (or the pseudogene TRBV3-2) combines with J gene TRBJ2-1; 7 nucleotides align to TRBD2. The sample here was peripheral blood, taken on day 0 of AZD1222 vaccination. CDR3 in amino acids: CASSVERGSYNEQFF. CDR3 DNA sequence: TGTGCCAGCAGCGTTGAGCGGGGATCCTACAATGAGCAGTTCTTC.